Presented here are 11 T cell receptor beta chains from one specimen sequenced in a study of cytomegalovirus exposure and HLA in healthy donors (dated by TCRdb to 2017 to 2019). Preparation of the library involved the immunoSEQ multiplex PCR assay. For the multiplex PCR, a mixture combining 60 forward primers for TCR Vbeta segments and 13 reverse primers for TCR Jbeta segments was used. TCRdb's version of the immuneACCESS table is confined to in-frame rearrangements and falls short of the full clone set. An unresolved V gene accounts for under half of the shortfall where checked; the remainder is of unknown origin. The sample table contains around 100,000 clones; only one count was recorded for more than 65% of them. The top ten clonotypes cover roughly 1.2% of the sample. The sample comprised PBMCs. These TCRs come from a woman younger than 30 in good health and CMV-seronegative.

There are a few counts of this clone. The J gene is TRBJ2-3, the V gene TRBV7-3; 10 bases are a match to TRBD2. With 1 base clipped from V and 3 bases from J, the junction kept 4 bases outside the gene matches. Looked up from germline, CDR1 is SGHTA and CDR2 is FQGTGA. CDR3 length: 16 amino acids. The CDR3 is CASSLIGLAVTDTQYF. CDR3 coding DNA: TGTGCCAGCAGCTTAATCGGACTAGCGGTTACAGATACGCAGTATTTT. The whole variable domain, filled in from reference TRBV7-3 and TRBJ2-3, reads GAGVSQTPSNKVTEKGKYVELRCDPISGHTALYWYRQSLGQGPEFLIYFQGTGAADDSGLPNDRFFAVRPEGSVSTLKIQRTERGDSAVYLCASSLIGLAVTDTQYFGPGTRLTVL.

A single count supports this clone. One end of the junction does not line up with germline, which may come from a read error. The chain uses TRBV7-7 and TRBJ2-5; TRBD2 matches 7 bases. CDR1 SSHAT and CDR2 FNYEAQ come from the germline V gene (reference sequence). The CDR3 is 15 residues long. The CDR3 here is CASSLAAGVRETQYF. The CDR3 region has the DNA TGTGCTAGCAGCTTAGCGGCGGGAGTTCGGGAGACCCAGTACTTC.

The rearrangement joins TRBV9 to TRBJ1-6; D is ambiguous. CDR1 is SGDLS and CDR2 is YYNGEE in the germline V gene. Trimming cost V 0 bases and J 5 bases, with 6 bases left between them. This CDR3 spans 14 amino acids. CDR3 loop: CASSVAGNNSPLHF. The DNA of the CDR3 is TGTGCCAGCAGCGTAGCGGGGAATAATTCACCCCTCCACTTT.

J is TRBJ2-5 and V is TRBV5-1, with TRBD2 matching over 16 bases. The trim removed 5 bases at V and 3 bases at J, leaving 1 base unmatched. This CDR3 contains 15 residues. CDR1 and CDR2 (germline): SGHRS, YFSETQ. The CDR3 is CASSGTSGGEETQYF. The DNA for the CDR3 is TGCGCCAGCAGTGGGACTAGCGGGGGGGAAGAGACCCAGTACTTC.

V usage is TRBV4-3 and J usage is TRBJ2-7; 8 bases are a match to TRBD2. V lost 0 bases to trimming and J lost 2 bases; unmatched junction nucleotides: 6. This CDR3 is 16 amino acids long. From germline, CDR1 is LGHNA and CDR2 YSLEER. Here the CDR3 reads CASSQDSGSGAYEQYF. The CDR3 DNA reads as TGCGCCAGCAGCCAAGATAGCGGTAGCGGGGCCTACGAGCAGTACTTC.

The V call is TRBV5-1, the J call TRBJ2-5; D ambiguous. CDR1 and CDR2 (germline): SGHRS, YFSETQ. V lost 3 bases to trimming and J lost 5 bases, with 8 bases between them. This CDR3 spans 12 amino acids. The CDR3, as DNA: TGCGCCAGCAGCTACGGTGCCGAGACCCAGTACTTC. This translates into CASSYGAETQYF. Filled out from reference TRBV5-1 and TRBJ2-5, the complete variable domain reads KAGVTQTPRYLIKTRGQQVTLSCSPISGHRSVSWYQQTPGQGLQFLFEYFSETQRNKGNFPGRFSGRQFSNSRSEMNVSTLELGDSALYLCASSYGAETQYFGPGTRLLVL.

The gene calls are TRBV30 and TRBJ2-7, with TRBD2 as a possible D gene (5 bases). The V end was cut by 0 bases, the J end by 2 bases, with 14 bases between. Per the germline V gene, CDR1 is GTSNPN and CDR2 is SVGIG (reference sequence). This CDR3 region has 15 residues. The CDR3 spells CAWSVISSLPYEQYF. The CDR3 nucleotides are TGTGCCTGGAGTGTAATATCTAGCCTCCCCTACGAGCAGTACTTC. Based on the CDR3 plus reference TRBV30 and TRBJ2-7, the full variable domain is SQTIHQWPATLVQPVGSPLSLECTVEGTSNPNLYWYRQAAGRGLQLLFYSVGIGQISSEVPQNLSASRPQDRQFILSSKKLLLSDSGFYLCAWSVISSLPYEQYFGPGTRLTVT.

The chain is built from TRBV19 and TRBJ1-1; D gene uncertain. The CDR3 totals 17 residues. V gave up 1 base and J gave up 3 bases, with 18 bases separating them. CDR1 and CDR2 (germline): LNHDA, SQIVND (reference sequence). The CDR3 coding sequence is TGTGCCAGTAGTATAGGTCCGGGAAGCGCCTCGGACACTGAAGCTTTCTTT. Its translation: CASSIGPGSASDTEAFF.

This clone was detected only once. The chain recombines TRBV7-2 with TRBJ2-3; 16 nucleotides agree with TRBD2. The CDR3 contains 16 residues. Germline V CDR1 and CDR2: SGHTA, FQGNSA. Trimming cost V 4 bases and J 7 bases; bases outside gene matches: 5. For the CDR3, the DNA is TGTGCCAGCAGCTCTCCGGGACTAGCGGGGGGGAATACGCAGTATTTT. Protein: CASSSPGLAGGNTQYF.

The CDR3 DNA is TGCAGCGTTGCACACGGCTCGGGCACTGAAGCTTTCTTT. This gives the protein CSVAHGSGTEAFF. The V gene is TRBV29-1, the J gene TRBJ1-1, with D unclear. V lost 4 bases to trimming and J lost 4 bases, with 13 bases between them. This CDR3 contains 13 residues. Germline-derived CDR1 and CDR2 are SQVTM and ANQGSEA.

This clone was picked up one time. The CDR3 loop is CASSYTGGSYEQYF. The CDR3 DNA reads as TGTGCCAGCAGCTATACAGGGGGCTCCTACGAGCAGTACTTC. The genes are TRBV27 and TRBJ2-7; 8 positions match TRBD1. The V and J ends lost 6 bases and 0 bases, in that order; junction bases with no gene match: 4. The V gene's germline CDR1 is MNHEY and CDR2 SMNVEV (reference sequence). The CDR3 extends over 14 amino acids.